The rows below give T cell receptor beta chains drawn from one sample of a study of blood T cell repertoires in COVID-19. The repertoire was sequenced with immunoSEQ multiplex PCR; TCRdb's copy has only in-frame clones and lacks some. The table records around 290,000 clones, 75% to 90% of them present only once. The sample consisted of peripheral blood. These receptors were collected from a man between 35 and 55 years old with acute or convalescent COVID-19. Each CDR3 is given with its conserved first and last residue. D genes are given only for firm matches. Part of the rows lack a size; the others show once, few, many or a class for expanded clones.

CDR3 DNA	CDR3 protein	J gene	V gene	CDR3 length	D gene	clone size
TGTGCCAGCAGCGGGCCCAGCTCCTACGAGCAGTACTTC	CASSGPSSYEQYF	TRBJ2-7	TRBV7-9	13	NA	NA
TGTGCCAGCAGTGGAGCGCAGGGGGCAACAGATACGCAGTATTTT	CASSGAQGATDTQYF	TRBJ2-3	TRBV2	15	TRBD1	NA
TGTGCCAGCAGTCGAGGCGGCGGGGCAGCGGATTCACCCCTCCACTTT	CASSRGGGAADSPLHF	TRBJ1-6	TRBV6-6	16	NA	NA
TGTGCCAGCTCACCATTCGAGGGAGAACGCACTGAAGCTTTCTTT	CASSPFEGERTEAFF	TRBJ1-1	TRBV18	15	NA	NA
TGTGCCAGCAGCTTAAGCATGACGGGGAACACTGAAGCTTTCTTT	CASSLSMTGNTEAFF	TRBJ1-1	TRBV7-3	15	NA	NA
TGTGCCAGCAGCTTAGGACGGGGGAGCTCCTACGAGCAGTACTTC	CASSLGRGSSYEQYF	TRBJ2-7	TRBV7-2	15	NA	NA
TGCGCCAGCAGCTTGGCCGCGGGTAACACTGAAGCTTTCTTT	CASSLAAGNTEAFF	TRBJ1-1	TRBV5-1	14	NA	NA
TGTGCCAGCAGCTTAGGACAGCCTAGCACAGATACGCAGTATTTT	CASSLGQPSTDTQYF	TRBJ2-3	TRBV7-2	15	NA	once
TGTGCCAGCAGCTTCGACCCGGGGACTGAAGCTTTCTTT	CASSFDPGTEAFF	TRBJ1-1	TRBV7-2	13	NA	NA
TGTGCCAGCAGCCAAGACAGGGAAGCTTTCTTT	CASSQDREAFF	TRBJ1-1	TRBV3-1/TRBV3-2	11	NA	NA
TGTGCCAGCAGTGCCCTGGGGGGGGTTGAGAGCAATCAGCCCCAGCATTTT	CASSALGGVESNQPQHF	TRBJ1-5	TRBV6-1	17	NA	NA
TGTGCCAGCAGCCCCCGACTAGCGGGGAATTACAACACCGGGGAGCTGTTTTTT	CASSPRLAGNYNTGELFF	TRBJ2-2	TRBV9	18	TRBD2	NA
TGCGCCAGCAGCCATACGGACAGGGCAGCCTACGAGCAGTACTTC	CASSHTDRAAYEQYF	TRBJ2-7	TRBV4-1	15	TRBD1	NA
TGTGCCAGCAGTTACTCGACAGGTGAAGCTTTCTTT	CASSYSTGEAFF	TRBJ1-1	TRBV6-2/TRBV6-3	12	NA	NA
TGTGCCAGCAGCTTTCATCGCGGGGGGGATGGCGGGGAGCTGTTTTTT	CASSFHRGGDGGELFF	TRBJ2-2	TRBV7-8	16	TRBD2	NA
TGTGCCAGCAGCTTGAGGAGACTAGCGGGGTTGGGAGATACGCAGTATTTT	CASSLRRLAGLGDTQYF	TRBJ2-3	TRBV5-5	17	TRBD2	many
TGTGCCACCAGTGGTTCCGGGACAGGGATTTCATGGTATGGCTACACCTTC	CATSGSGTGISWYGYTF	TRBJ1-2	TRBV24-1	17	TRBD1	NA
TGTGCCAGCAGCCAAGATTCCGGGACAGGGGGCTTTGGGAATGAGCAGTTCTTC	CASSQDSGTGGFGNEQFF	TRBJ2-1	TRBV14	18	TRBD1	NA
TGTGCCAGCAGTTCCTCGAGTTACAGGGGACAGGGCTGGAACACCATATATTTT	CASSSSSYRGQGWNTIYF	TRBJ1-3	TRBV28	18	TRBD1	NA
TGTGCCATCAGTAGACAGGGGGCTGGAAACACCATATATTTT	CAISRQGAGNTIYF	TRBJ1-3	TRBV10-3	14	TRBD1	NA
TGTGCCAGTAGTTCAACAGGGAAATCAAATCAGCCCCAGCATTTT	CASSSTGKSNQPQHF	TRBJ1-5	TRBV19	15	NA	NA
TGTGCCATCAGTGGGGGCAGGGGGCGCGATGGCTACACCTTC	CAISGGRGRDGYTF	TRBJ1-2	TRBV10-3	14	TRBD1	NA
TGTGCCAGCAGCCCGGGACAGGGGGTAAACACTGAAGCTTTCTTT	CASSPGQGVNTEAFF	TRBJ1-1	TRBV4-2	15	TRBD1	NA
TGCGCCAGCAGCCCCGACAGCCCCTACGAGCAGTACTTC	CASSPDSPYEQYF	TRBJ2-7	TRBV4-1	13	NA	NA
TGTGCCAGCAGTCCGGGACACCGCACAGATACGCAGTATTTT	CASSPGHRTDTQYF	TRBJ2-3	TRBV6-5	14	NA	NA
TGCGCCAGCAGCTTGTGGCAGGGAGGGGAGACCCAGTACTTC	CASSLWQGGETQYF	TRBJ2-5	TRBV5-1	14	TRBD2	NA
TGTGCCAGCAGCCAAAATAGCCTAACCGTCCTGTTCTTC	CASSQNSLTVLFF	TRBJ2-1	TRBV3-1/TRBV3-2	13	NA	NA